This T cell receptor beta chain was identified during a study of blood T cell repertoires in COVID-19. Germline V gene lookup returns CDR1 KGHSH and CDR2 LQKENI. Trimming cost V 3 bases and J 3 bases; bases outside gene matches: 5. The CDR3 has 15 amino acids. Sequencing was performed with immunoSEQ multiplex PCR; in TCRdb, only in-frame clones are kept and a portion is missing. In the table there are approximately 490,000 clones, less than 90% of which are singletons. This TCR was sampled from a woman aged 60-70 years who had recovered from COVID-19. Sequencing was done on a sample of PBMCs or T cells enriched from blood (not recorded which). The chain is built from TRBV18 and TRBJ1-3; 7 bases map to TRBD1. The CDR3 here is CASSPTGTDGNTIYF. The CDR3 region has the DNA TGTGCCAGCTCACCTACCGGGACAGATGGAAACACCATATATTTT.